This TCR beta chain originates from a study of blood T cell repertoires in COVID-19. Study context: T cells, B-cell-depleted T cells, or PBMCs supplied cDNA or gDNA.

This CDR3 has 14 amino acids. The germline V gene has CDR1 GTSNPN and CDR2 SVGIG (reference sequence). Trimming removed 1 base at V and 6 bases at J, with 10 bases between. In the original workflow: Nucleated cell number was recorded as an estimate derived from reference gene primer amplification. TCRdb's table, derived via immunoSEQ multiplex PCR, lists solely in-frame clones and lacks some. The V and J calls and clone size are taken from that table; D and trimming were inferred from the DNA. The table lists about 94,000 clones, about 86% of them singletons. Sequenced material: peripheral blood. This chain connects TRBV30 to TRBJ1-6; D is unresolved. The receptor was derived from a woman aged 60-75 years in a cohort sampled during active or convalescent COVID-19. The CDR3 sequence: CAWSGGILNSPLHF. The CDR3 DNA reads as TGTGCCTGGAGTGGAGGGATCCTTAATTCACCCCTCCACTTT.